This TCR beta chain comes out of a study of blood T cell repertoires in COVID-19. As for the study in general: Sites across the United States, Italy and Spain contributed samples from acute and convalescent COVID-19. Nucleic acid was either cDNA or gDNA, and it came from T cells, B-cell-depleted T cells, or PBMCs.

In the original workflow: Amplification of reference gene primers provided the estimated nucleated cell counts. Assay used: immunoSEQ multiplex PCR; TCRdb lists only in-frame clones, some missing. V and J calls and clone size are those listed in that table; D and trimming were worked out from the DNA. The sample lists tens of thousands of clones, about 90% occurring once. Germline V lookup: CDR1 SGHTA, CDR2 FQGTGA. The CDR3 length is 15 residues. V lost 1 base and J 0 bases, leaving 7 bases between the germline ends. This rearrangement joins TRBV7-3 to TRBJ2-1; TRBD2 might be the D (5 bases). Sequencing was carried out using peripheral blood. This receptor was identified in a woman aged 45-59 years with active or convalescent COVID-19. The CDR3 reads CASSLRESSYNEQFF. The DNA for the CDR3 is TGTGCCAGCAGCTTAAGGGAGAGCTCCTACAATGAGCAGTTCTTC.